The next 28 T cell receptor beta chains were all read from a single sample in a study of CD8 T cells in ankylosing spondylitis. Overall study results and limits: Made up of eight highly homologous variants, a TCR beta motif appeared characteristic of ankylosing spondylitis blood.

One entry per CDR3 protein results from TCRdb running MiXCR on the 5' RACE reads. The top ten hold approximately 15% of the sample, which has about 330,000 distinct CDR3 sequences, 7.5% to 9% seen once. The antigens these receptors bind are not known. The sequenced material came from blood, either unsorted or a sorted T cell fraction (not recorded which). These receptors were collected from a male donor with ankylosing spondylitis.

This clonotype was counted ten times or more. CDR3 loop: CSVESREIGEQFF. CDR3 sequence (DNA): TGCAGCGTTGAGTCTCGGGAGATAGGTGAGCAGTTCTTC. This chain connects TRBV29-1 to TRBJ2-1, with a weak D call TRBD2 (6 bases). The CDR3 totals 13 residues. V shed 3 bases and J shed 9 bases, with 15 bases lying between them. In germline, CDR1 is SQVTM, CDR2 ANQGSEA.

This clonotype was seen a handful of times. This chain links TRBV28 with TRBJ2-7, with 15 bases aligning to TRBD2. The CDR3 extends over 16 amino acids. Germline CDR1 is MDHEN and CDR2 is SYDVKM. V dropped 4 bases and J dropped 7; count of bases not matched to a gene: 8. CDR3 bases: TGTGCCAGCAGTTCGGGACTAGCGGGAGGTTTCGGTGAGCAGTACTTC. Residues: CASSSGLAGGFGEQYF.

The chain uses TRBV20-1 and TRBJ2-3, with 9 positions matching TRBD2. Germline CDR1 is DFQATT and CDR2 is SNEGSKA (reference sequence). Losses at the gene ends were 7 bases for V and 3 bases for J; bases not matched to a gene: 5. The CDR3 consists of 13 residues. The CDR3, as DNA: TGCAGTGTCACAGCGGGAGGAACAGATACGCAGTATTTT. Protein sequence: CSVTAGGTDTQYF.

CDR3 DNA sequence: TGTGCCAGCAGCTACGCACGATGGGGACAAAGTAGCACAGATACGCAGTATTTT. It yields the protein CASSYARWGQSSTDTQYF. V usage is TRBV6-5 and J usage is TRBJ2-3; D possibly corresponds to TRBD1 (6 bases). V dropped 6 bases and J dropped 0 bases, with 22 bases sitting between them. The germline gives CDR1 MNHEY, CDR2 SVGAGI. CDR3 length: 18 residues.

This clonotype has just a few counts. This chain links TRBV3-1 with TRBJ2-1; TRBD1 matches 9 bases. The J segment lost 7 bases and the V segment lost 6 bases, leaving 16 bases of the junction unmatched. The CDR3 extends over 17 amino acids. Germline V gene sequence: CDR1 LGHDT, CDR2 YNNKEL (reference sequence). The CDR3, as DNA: TGTGCCAGCAGTTACCTACCTACTGTACAGGGGGCAAATGAGCAGTTCTTC. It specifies CASSYLPTVQGANEQFF.

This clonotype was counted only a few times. The CDR3 loop reads CASSLPRTGIYADTQYF. CDR3 nucleotides: TGTGCCAGCAGCTTACCGCGGACAGGGATTTATGCAGATACGCAGTATTTT. This chain uses TRBV7-8 with TRBJ2-3; TRBD1 matches at 8 bases. The CDR3 extends over 17 amino acids. Looked up from germline, CDR1 is SGHVS and CDR2 is FQNEAQ. The V gene end was trimmed by 2 bases and the J gene end by 4 bases; junction bases not matched to a gene: 11.

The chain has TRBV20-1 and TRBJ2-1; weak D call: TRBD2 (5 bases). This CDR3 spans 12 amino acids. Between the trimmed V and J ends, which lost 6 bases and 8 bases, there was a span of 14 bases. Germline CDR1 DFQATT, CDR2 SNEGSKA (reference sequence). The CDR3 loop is CSARLSEDEQFF. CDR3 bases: TGCAGTGCCCGCCTTAGCGAGGATGAGCAGTTCTTC.

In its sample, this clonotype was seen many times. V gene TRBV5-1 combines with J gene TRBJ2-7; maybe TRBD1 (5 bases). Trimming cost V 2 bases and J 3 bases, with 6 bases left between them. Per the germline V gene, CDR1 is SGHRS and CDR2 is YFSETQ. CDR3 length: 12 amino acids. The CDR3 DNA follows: TGCGCCAGCAGCTTTCAGGGCTACGAGCAGTACTTC. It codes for CASSFQGYEQYF.

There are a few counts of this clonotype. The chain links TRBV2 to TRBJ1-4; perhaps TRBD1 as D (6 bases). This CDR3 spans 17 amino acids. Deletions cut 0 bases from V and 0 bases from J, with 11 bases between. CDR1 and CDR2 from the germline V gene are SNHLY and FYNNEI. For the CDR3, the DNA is TGTGCCAGCAGTGAAGCGCGGGGGGCGACAACTAATGAAAAACTGTTTTTT. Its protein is CASSEARGATTNEKLFF.

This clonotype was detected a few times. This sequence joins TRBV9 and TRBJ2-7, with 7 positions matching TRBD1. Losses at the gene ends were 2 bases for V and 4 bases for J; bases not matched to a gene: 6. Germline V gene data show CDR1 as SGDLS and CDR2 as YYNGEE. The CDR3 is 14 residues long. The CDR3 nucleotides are TGTGCCAGCAGCGTCGGGACAGCCGCATACGAGCAGTACTTC. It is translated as CASSVGTAAYEQYF.

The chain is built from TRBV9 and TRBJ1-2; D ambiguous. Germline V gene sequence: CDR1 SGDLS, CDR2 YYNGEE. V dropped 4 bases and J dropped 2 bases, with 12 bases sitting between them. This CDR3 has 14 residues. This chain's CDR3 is CASSPPGVNYGYTF. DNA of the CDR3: TGTGCCAGCAGCCCCCCCGGGGTGAACTATGGCTACACCTTC. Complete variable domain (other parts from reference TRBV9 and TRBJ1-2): DSGVTQTPKHLITATGQRVTLRCSPRSGDLSVYWYQQSLDQGLQFLIQYYNGEERAKGNILERFSAQQFPDLHSELNLSSLELGDSALYFCASSPPGVNYGYTFGSGTRLTVV.

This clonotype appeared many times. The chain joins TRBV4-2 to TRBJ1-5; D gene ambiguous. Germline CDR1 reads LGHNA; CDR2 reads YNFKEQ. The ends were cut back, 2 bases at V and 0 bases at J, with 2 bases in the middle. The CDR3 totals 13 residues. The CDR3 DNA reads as TGTGCCAGCAGCCAAAGTAGCAATCAGCCCCAGCATTTT. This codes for CASSQSSNQPQHF.

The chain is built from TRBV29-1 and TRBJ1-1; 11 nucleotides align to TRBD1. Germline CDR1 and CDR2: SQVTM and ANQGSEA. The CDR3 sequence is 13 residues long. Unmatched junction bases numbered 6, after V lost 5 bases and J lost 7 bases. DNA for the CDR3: TGCAGCGTTATCGGACAGGGGGCCCGTGAAGCTTTCTTT. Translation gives CSVIGQGAREAFF.

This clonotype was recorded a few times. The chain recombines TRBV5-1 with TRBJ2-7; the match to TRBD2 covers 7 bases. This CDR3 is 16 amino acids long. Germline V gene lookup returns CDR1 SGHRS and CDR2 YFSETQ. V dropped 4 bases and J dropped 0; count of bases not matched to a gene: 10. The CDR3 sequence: CASSKGEASGSYEQYF. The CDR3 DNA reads TGCGCCAGCAGCAAAGGGGAGGCTAGCGGCTCCTACGAGCAGTACTTC.

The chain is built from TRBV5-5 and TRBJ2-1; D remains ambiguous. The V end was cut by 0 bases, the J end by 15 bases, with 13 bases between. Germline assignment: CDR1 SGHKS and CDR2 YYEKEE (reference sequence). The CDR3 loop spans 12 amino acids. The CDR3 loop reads CASSLALGRRFF. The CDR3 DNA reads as TGTGCCAGCAGCTTGGCCCTGGGCAGGCGGTTCTTC.

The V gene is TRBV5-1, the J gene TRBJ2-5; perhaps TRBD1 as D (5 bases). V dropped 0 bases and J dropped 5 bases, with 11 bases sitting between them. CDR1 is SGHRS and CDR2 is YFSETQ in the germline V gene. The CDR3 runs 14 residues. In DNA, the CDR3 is TGCGCCAGCAGCTTGGGCAGGGTGGACGAGACCCAGTACTTC. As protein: CASSLGRVDETQYF.

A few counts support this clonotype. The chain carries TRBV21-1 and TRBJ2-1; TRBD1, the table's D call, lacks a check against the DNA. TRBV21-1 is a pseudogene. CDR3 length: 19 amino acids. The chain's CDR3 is CASSKTPRAAPSSYNEQFF. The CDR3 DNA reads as TGTGCCAGCAGCAAAACCCCCAGGGCCGCCCCATCCTCCTACAATGAGCAGTTCTTC.

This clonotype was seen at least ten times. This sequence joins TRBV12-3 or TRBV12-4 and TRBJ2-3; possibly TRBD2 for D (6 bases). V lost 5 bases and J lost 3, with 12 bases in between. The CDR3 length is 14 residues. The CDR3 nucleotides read TGTGCCAGCAGTACCCGGGACTGGACAGATACGCAGTATTTT. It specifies CASSTRDWTDTQYF.

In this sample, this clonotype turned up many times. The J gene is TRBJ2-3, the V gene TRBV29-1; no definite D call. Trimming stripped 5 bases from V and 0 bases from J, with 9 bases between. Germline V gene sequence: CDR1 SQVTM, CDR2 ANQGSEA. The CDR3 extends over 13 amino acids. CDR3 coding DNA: TGCAGCGTTCAGGCGCGGAGCACAGATACGCAGTATTTT. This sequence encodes CSVQARSTDTQYF.

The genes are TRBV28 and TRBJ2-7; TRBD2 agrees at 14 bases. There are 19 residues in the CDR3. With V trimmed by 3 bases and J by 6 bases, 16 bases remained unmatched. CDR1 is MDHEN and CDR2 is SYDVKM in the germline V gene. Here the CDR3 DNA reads TGTGCCAGCAGTTTTGGCGGACTAGCGGGAGGCCCCCTTATTCTCGAGCAGTACTTC. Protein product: CASSFGGLAGGPLILEQYF.

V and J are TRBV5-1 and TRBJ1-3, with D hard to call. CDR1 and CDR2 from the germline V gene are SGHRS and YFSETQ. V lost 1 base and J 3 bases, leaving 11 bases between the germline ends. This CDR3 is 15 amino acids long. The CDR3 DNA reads TGCGCCAGCAGCTTGCGGGCAGGCGATGGAAACACCATATATTTT. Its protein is CASSLRAGDGNTIYF.

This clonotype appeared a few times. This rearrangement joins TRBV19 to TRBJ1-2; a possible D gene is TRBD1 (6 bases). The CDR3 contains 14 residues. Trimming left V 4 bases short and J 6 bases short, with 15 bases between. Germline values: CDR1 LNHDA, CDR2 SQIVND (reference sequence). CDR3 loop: CASSKDEGHHGYTF. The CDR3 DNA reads TGTGCCAGTAGTAAGGACGAGGGACACCATGGCTACACCTTC.

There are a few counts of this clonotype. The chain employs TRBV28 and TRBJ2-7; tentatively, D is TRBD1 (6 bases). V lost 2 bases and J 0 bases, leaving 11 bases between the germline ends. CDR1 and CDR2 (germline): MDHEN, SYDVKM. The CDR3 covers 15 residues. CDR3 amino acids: CASSLGGPSSYEQYF. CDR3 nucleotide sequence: TGTGCCAGCAGTTTAGGGGGCCCCAGCTCCTACGAGCAGTACTTC.

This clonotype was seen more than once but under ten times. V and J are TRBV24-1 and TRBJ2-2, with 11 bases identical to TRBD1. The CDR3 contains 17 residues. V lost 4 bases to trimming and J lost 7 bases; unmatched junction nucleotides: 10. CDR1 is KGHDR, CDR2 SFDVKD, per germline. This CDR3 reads CATSDPGTGGLNGELFF. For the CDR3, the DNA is TGTGCCACCAGTGACCCCGGGACAGGGGGTCTAAACGGGGAGCTGTTTTTT.

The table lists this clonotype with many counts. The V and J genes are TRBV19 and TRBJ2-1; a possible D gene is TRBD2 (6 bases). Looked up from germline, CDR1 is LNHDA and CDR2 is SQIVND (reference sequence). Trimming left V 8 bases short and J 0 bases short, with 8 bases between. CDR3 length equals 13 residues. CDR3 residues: CASSGSSYNEQFF. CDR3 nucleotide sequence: TGTGCCAGTTCCGGGAGCTCCTACAATGAGCAGTTCTTC.

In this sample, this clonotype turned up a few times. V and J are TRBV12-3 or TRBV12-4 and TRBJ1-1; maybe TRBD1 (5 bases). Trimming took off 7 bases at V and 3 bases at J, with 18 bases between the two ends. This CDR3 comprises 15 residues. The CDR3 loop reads CASIRTPTRDTEAFF. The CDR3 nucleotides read TGTGCCAGCATACGGACACCTACACGGGACACTGAAGCTTTCTTT.

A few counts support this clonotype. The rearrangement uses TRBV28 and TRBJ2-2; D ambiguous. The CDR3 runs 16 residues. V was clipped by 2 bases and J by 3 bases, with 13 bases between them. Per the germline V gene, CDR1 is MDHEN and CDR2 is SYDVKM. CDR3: CASSLRGRSYTGELFF. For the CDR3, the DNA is TGTGCCAGCAGTTTACGAGGTAGATCTTACACCGGGGAGCTGTTTTTT.

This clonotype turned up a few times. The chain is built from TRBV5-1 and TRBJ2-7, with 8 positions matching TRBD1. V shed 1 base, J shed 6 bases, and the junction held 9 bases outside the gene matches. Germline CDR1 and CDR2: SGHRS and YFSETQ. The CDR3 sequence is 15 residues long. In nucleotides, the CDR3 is TGCGCCAGCAGCTTGAAAGAGAGACAGGGGCCCGAGCAGTACTTC. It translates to CASSLKERQGPEQYF. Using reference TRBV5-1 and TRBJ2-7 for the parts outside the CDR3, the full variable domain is KAGVTQTPRYLIKTRGQQVTLSCSPISGHRSVSWYQQTPGQGLQFLFEYFSETQRNKGNFPGRFSGRQFSNSRSEMNVSTLELGDSALYLCASSLKERQGPEQYFGPGTRLTVT.